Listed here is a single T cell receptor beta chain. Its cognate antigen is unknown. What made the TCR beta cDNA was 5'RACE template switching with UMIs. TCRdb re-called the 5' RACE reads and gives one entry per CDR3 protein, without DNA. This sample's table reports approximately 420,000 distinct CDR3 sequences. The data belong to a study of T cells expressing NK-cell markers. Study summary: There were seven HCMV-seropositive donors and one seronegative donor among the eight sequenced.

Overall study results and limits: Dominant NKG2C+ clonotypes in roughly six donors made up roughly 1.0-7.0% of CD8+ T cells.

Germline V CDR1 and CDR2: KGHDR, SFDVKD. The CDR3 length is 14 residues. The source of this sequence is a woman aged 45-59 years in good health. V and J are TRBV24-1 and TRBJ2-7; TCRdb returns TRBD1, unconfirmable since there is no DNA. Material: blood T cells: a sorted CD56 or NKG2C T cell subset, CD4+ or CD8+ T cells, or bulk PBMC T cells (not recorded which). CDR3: CATSEARGGTEQYF.